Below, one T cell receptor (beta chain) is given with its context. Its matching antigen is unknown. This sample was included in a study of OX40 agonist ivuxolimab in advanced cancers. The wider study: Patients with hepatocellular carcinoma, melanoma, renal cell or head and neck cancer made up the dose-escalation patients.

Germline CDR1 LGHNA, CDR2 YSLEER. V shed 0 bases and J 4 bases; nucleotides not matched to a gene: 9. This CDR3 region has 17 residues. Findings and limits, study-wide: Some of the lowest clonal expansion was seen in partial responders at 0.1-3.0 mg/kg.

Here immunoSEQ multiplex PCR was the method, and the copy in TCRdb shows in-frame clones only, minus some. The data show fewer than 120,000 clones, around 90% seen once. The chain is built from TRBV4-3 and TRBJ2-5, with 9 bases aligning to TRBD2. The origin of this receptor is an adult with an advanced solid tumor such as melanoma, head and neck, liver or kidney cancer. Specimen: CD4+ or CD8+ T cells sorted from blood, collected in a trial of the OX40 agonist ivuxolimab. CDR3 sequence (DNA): TGCGCCAGCAGCCAAGATCGGACAGCGGGGGGACGAGAGACCCAGTACTTC. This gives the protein CASSQDRTAGGRETQYF.